Listed below are T cell receptor beta chains from one sample, sequenced in a study of T cells in Graves' hyperthyroidism and ophthalmopathy. TCRdb used MiXCR to reprocess the multiplex PCR reads, holding one entry per CDR3 protein. This sample has 500,000 to 600,000 distinct CDR3 sequences, with 15% to 20% found just once. The sequenced sample was blood. The origin of the receptors is a woman aged 18 to 35 with Graves' hyperthyroidism. Each CDR3 is given with its conserved first and last residue. D genes are given only for firm matches. Not all rows give a size; the values are once, few, many and, for expanded clones, a class.

abundance,v_gene,j_gene,d_gene,CDR3aa,CDR3nt
many,TRBV11-2,TRBJ2-1,NA,CASSPSPGQYNEQFF,TGTGCCAGCAGCCCTTCCCCCGGACAGTACAATGAGCAGTTCTTC
NA,TRBV19,TRBJ1-2,NA,CASSIAHAERSYTF,TGTGCCAGTAGTATCGCGCACGCCGAGAGGAGCTACACCTTC
few,TRBV18,TRBJ2-2,NA,CASSPMWGANTGELFF,TGTGCCAGCTCACCAATGTGGGGAGCGAACACCGGGGAGCTGTTTTTT
few,TRBV2,TRBJ1-6,TRBD1,CASGGGQGFSPLHF,TGTGCCAGTGGCGGGGGACAGGGTTTTTCACCCCTCCACTTT
few,TRBV12-3/TRBV12-4,TRBJ2-6,NA,CASSPIPGDFGANVLTF,TGTGCCAGCAGCCCTATACCAGGGGACTTTGGGGCCAACGTCCTGACTTTC
many,TRBV11-2,TRBJ1-2,NA,CASSFEGYGYTF,TGTGCCAGCAGCTTTGAGGGCTATGGCTACACCTTC
many,TRBV30,TRBJ1-5,NA,CAWSSEPNQPQHF,TGTGCCTGGAGTTCGGAGCCCAATCAGCCCCAGCATTTT
few,TRBV7-9,TRBJ2-1,TRBD2,CASSPSRTSGREQFF,TGTGCCAGCAGCCCTAGCCGGACTAGCGGGAGAGAGCAGTTCTTC
many,TRBV5-1,TRBJ1-2,TRBD1,CASSLADRAGGYTF,TGCGCCAGCAGCTTGGCCGACAGGGCAGGCGGCTACACCTTC
few,TRBV6-1,TRBJ2-3,TRBD2,CASSPRFSGYTDTQYF,TGTGCCAGCAGTCCCCGTTTTAGCGGGTACACAGATACGCAGTATTTT
many,TRBV20-1,TRBJ1-2,NA,CSARDSRGGYGYTF,TGCAGTGCTAGAGATTCACGGGGCGGCTATGGCTACACCTTC
few,TRBV19,TRBJ2-7,TRBD1,CASRLSGQGSYEQYF,TGTGCCAGTAGGCTCTCGGGACAGGGTTCCTACGAGCAGTACTTC
many,TRBV4-1,TRBJ1-5,NA,CASSHASGADGSQPQHF,TGCGCCAGCAGCCATGCCTCCGGGGCCGATGGGAGTCAGCCCCAGCATTTT
NA,TRBV6-6,TRBJ1-2,NA,CASSYSIGGYGYTF,TGTGCCAGCAGTTACTCGATCGGGGGCTATGGCTACACCTTC
many,TRBV20-1,TRBJ2-3,NA,CSATLEGVGDTQYF,TGCAGTGCTACCCTAGAAGGGGTCGGGGATACGCAGTATTTT
NA,TRBV10-3,TRBJ1-5,NA,CAISANLLSNQPQHF,TGTGCCATCAGTGCAAACCTCCTTAGCAATCAGCCCCAGCATTTT
NA,TRBV5-4,TRBJ2-2,NA,CASSLGKGYTGELFF,TGTGCCAGCAGCTTGGGTAAGGGCTACACCGGGGAGCTGTTTTTT
few,TRBV3-1,TRBJ2-1,TRBD2,CASSQGALAEVYEQFF,TGTGCCAGCAGCCAAGGGGCTCTAGCGGAGGTGTATGAGCAGTTCTTC
NA,TRBV9,TRBJ2-1,NA,CASSGRGTNNEQFF,TGTGCCAGCAGCGGCCGCGGAACAAACAATGAGCAGTTCTTC
few,TRBV5-1,TRBJ1-3,NA,CASSYGTANSGNTIYF,TGCGCCAGCAGCTATGGGACGGCCAACTCTGGAAACACCATATATTTT
NA,TRBV20-1,TRBJ2-7,TRBD2,CSAAPASGRVYEQYF,TGCAGTGCAGCCCCGGCTAGCGGGAGGGTTTACGAGCAGTACTTC
many,TRBV5-8,TRBJ2-7,NA,CASTVVPAYEQYF,TGTGCCAGCACAGTCGTGCCGGCCTACGAGCAGTACTTC
many,TRBV18,TRBJ1-1,NA,CASSITGTNTEAFF,TGTGCCAGCTCAATTACAGGGACCAACACTGAAGCTTTCTTT
many,TRBV20-1,TRBJ2-7,NA,CSATTGGDDSYEQYF,TGCAGTGCTACAACTGGGGGAGACGACTCCTACGAGCAGTACTTC
few,TRBV19,TRBJ2-5,TRBD1,CASSTDRGLQETQYF,TGTGCCAGTAGTACTGACAGGGGGCTCCAAGAGACCCAGTACTTC
many,TRBV6-2/TRBV6-3,TRBJ1-1,TRBD1,CASSYSDREDTEAFF,TGTGCCAGCAGTTACTCGGACAGGGAGGACACTGAAGCTTTCTTT
NA,TRBV7-9,TRBJ2-1,TRBD1,CASSPRDRVDNEQFF,TGTGCCAGCAGCCCCCGGGACAGGGTCGACAATGAGCAGTTCTTC
many,TRBV12-3/TRBV12-4,TRBJ2-7,TRBD2,CASSPRLAGSEQYF,TGTGCCAGCAGTCCTCGACTAGCGGGTTCCGAGCAGTACTTC
few,TRBV7-9,TRBJ2-3,TRBD2,CASSFSGRDTQYF,TGTGCCAGCAGCTTTAGCGGGAGAGATACGCAGTATTTT
many,TRBV28,TRBJ2-6,TRBD1,CASSYPGQSSGANVLTF,TGTGCCAGCAGTTACCCGGGACAGTCGTCTGGGGCCAACGTCCTGACTTTC
few,TRBV13,TRBJ2-7,NA,CASSFGSRVHEQYF,TGTGCCAGCAGCTTTGGGTCTAGGGTCCACGAGCAGTACTTC
many,TRBV14,TRBJ1-1,NA,CASSPYRAETEAFF,TGTGCCAGCAGCCCTTACAGGGCCGAAACTGAAGCTTTCTTT
NA,TRBV6-5,TRBJ2-2,NA,CASSYLAGPSRAGELFF,TGTGCCAGCAGTTATCTGGCGGGCCCCTCTAGGGCCGGGGAGCTGTTTTTT
NA,TRBV7-9,TRBJ2-7,NA,CASSPRLTEAYEQYF,TGTGCCAGCAGCCCGCGCCTGACCGAAGCCTACGAGCAGTACTTC
NA,TRBV3-1,TRBJ2-2,TRBD2,CASRRTSGDTGELFF,TGTGCCAGCAGAAGGACTAGCGGAGACACCGGGGAGCTGTTTTTT
NA,TRBV20-1,TRBJ2-5,NA,CSATPRGARWETQYF,TGCAGTGCTACGCCTCGAGGGGCGCGTTGGGAGACCCAGTACTTC
NA,TRBV5-5,TRBJ1-1,NA,CASSLESGEYTEAFF,TGTGCCAGCAGCTTGGAATCCGGGGAGTACACTGAAGCTTTCTTT
few,TRBV19,TRBJ1-3,NA,CASTRTVVSGNTIYF,TGTGCCAGTACCCGGACAGTCGTCTCTGGAAACACCATATATTTT
few,TRBV28,TRBJ2-2,NA,CASSLPGGGNTGELFF,TGTGCCAGCAGCCTCCCGGGCGGAGGGAACACCGGGGAGCTGTTTTTT
NA,TRBV24-1,TRBJ2-7,NA,CATSDPTRAPYEQYF,TGTGCCACCAGTGATCCGACAAGGGCACCCTACGAGCAGTACTTC
few,TRBV4-2,TRBJ1-1,NA,CASSQADRVSNTEAFF,TGTGCCAGCAGCCAAGCCGACCGAGTTAGTAACACTGAAGCTTTCTTT
many,TRBV6-5,TRBJ2-2,TRBD2,CASSYLTSGDTGELFF,TGTGCCAGCAGTTACCTGACTAGCGGGGACACCGGGGAGCTGTTTTTT
many,TRBV12-3/TRBV12-4,TRBJ2-5,TRBD2,CASSLLLAGVLRETQYF,TGTGCCAGCAGTTTACTCCTAGCGGGAGTATTGAGAGAGACCCAGTACTTC
many,TRBV6-2/TRBV6-3,TRBJ1-1,NA,CASRTEVEAFF,TGTGCCAGCCGCACGGAGGTTGAAGCTTTCTTT
NA,TRBV24-1,TRBJ2-5,NA,CATSDPRGEETQYF,TGTGCCACCAGTGATCCCCGGGGAGAAGAGACCCAGTACTTC
many,TRBV28,TRBJ2-3,TRBD1,CASSGPGQGLTDTQYF,TGTGCCAGCAGCGGACCGGGACAGGGCCTAACTGATACGCAGTATTTT
NA,TRBV10-1,TRBJ2-6,NA,CASSAYRRGTGANVLTF,TGCGCCAGCAGTGCCTATAGACGGGGGACTGGGGCCAACGTCCTGACTTTC
many,TRBV7-2,TRBJ2-5,NA,CASSLSLLQETQYF,TGTGCCAGCAGCTTAAGCCTCCTACAAGAGACCCAGTACTTC
many,TRBV7-3,TRBJ1-1,TRBD1,CASSPTGGASTEAFF,TGTGCCAGCAGCCCCACAGGGGGCGCGAGTACTGAAGCTTTCTTT
NA,TRBV7-2,TRBJ2-5,NA,CASSLISGVQETQYF,TGTGCCAGCAGCTTGATATCAGGGGTACAAGAGACCCAGTACTTC
NA,TRBV20-1,TRBJ1-5,NA,CSARDGLRGRQGQPQHF,TGCAGTGCTAGAGATGGCCTAAGGGGGAGGCAGGGTCAGCCCCAGCATTTT
many,TRBV27,TRBJ1-5,TRBD1,CASSALTGLLGGQPQHF,TGTGCCAGCAGTGCCCTGACAGGGCTCCTGGGAGGTCAGCCCCAGCATTTT
many,TRBV5-1,TRBJ2-3,NA,CASSFRSYTDTQYF,TGCGCCAGCAGCTTCCGATCATACACAGATACGCAGTATTTT
NA,TRBV11-2,TRBJ2-1,NA,CASSFYPPELAGNEQFF,TGTGCCAGCAGCTTCTACCCTCCAGAACTAGCAGGCAATGAGCAGTTCTTC